This TCR beta chain emerged from a study of blood T cell repertoires in COVID-19. In Seattle, patients joined the study during active infection and were tracked longitudinally. Between the trimmed V and J ends, which lost 6 bases and 7 bases, there was a span of 9 bases. The CDR3 is made up of 11 amino acids. The germline V gene has CDR1 MDHEN and CDR2 SYDVKM. Using immunoSEQ multiplex PCR, the repertoire was profiled, and TCRdb retains in-frame clones only, with some absent. This repertoire shows 80,000 to 100,000 clones, approximately 79% found once; its top ten account for 3% to 4%. The TCR comes from a man between 65 and 85 years old with COVID-19, enrolled during active disease. Sequences were obtained from peripheral blood. This rearrangement joins TRBV28 to TRBJ1-2; D is undetermined. The CDR3 DNA is TGTGCCAGCAGAGATAGTACTGGCTACACCTTC. It specifies CASRDSTGYTF.